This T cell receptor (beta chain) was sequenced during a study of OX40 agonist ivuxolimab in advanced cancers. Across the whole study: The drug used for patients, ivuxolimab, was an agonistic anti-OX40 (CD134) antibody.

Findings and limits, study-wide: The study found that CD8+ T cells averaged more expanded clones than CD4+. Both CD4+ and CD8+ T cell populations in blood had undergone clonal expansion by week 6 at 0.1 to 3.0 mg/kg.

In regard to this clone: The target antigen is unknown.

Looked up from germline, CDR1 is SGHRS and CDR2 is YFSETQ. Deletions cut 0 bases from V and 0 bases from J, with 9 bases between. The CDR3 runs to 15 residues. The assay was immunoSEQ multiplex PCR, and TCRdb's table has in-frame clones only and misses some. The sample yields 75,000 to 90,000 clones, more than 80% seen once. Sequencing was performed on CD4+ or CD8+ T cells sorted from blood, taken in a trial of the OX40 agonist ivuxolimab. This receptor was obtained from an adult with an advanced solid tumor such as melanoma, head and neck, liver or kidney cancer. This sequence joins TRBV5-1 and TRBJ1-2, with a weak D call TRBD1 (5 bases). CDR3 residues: CASSLVRDSNYGYTF. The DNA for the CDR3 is TGCGCCAGCAGCTTGGTAAGGGACTCTAACTATGGCTACACCTTC.